The rows below give T cell receptor beta chains drawn from one sample of a study of cytomegalovirus exposure and HLA in healthy donors. Method: immunoSEQ multiplex PCR; TCRdb's copy keeps in-frame clones and lacks some. Found here are tens of thousands of clones, 55% to 75% of them singletons; the top ten hold approximately 11%. The sequencing input was PBMCs. Receptor source: a woman aged 25 to 39 in good health and CMV-seronegative. Both conserved end residues are part of each CDR3. The D gene is left open where the match is weak. Clone size is given for some rows only: seen once, a few or many times, or a class if the clone is expanded.

CDR3aa: CASSVGGLQGYGYTF
CDR3nt: TGTGCCAGCAGCGTAGGGGGGCTACAGGGCTATGGCTACACCTTC
abundance: NA
d_gene: NA
j_gene: TRBJ1-2
v_gene: TRBV9

CDR3aa: CASSPGQGLREQYF
CDR3nt: TGTGCCAGCAGCCCGGGACAGGGATTGCGGGAGCAGTACTTC
abundance: NA
d_gene: TRBD1
j_gene: TRBJ2-7
v_gene: TRBV7-9

CDR3aa: CASSLRTGSNYGYTF
CDR3nt: TGTGCCAGCAGCCTTAGGACAGGGTCTAACTATGGCTACACCTTC
abundance: NA
d_gene: TRBD1
j_gene: TRBJ1-2
v_gene: TRBV7-8

CDR3aa: CASSYSGTGPDEQYF
CDR3nt: TGTGCCAGCAGTTACTCGGGGACAGGGCCCGACGAGCAGTACTTC
abundance: NA
d_gene: TRBD1
j_gene: TRBJ2-7
v_gene: TRBV6-5

CDR3aa: CASSGGWGNTEAFF
CDR3nt: TGCGCCAGCAGCGGCGGGTGGGGGAACACTGAAGCTTTCTTT
abundance: few
d_gene: NA
j_gene: TRBJ1-1
v_gene: TRBV5-1

CDR3aa: CASSLGGFGTGGGEQYF
CDR3nt: TGTGCCAGCAGTTTAGGTGGCTTCGGGACAGGGGGCGGCGAGCAGTACTTC
abundance: NA
d_gene: TRBD1
j_gene: TRBJ2-7
v_gene: TRBV28

CDR3aa: CASSPRLVTNTEAFF
CDR3nt: TGTGCCAGCAGTCCACGACTAGTGACGAACACTGAAGCTTTCTTT
abundance: NA
d_gene: NA
j_gene: TRBJ1-1
v_gene: TRBV27

CDR3aa: CASSIPRGGPGDTQYF
CDR3nt: TGTGCCAGTAGTATCCCGCGGGGGGGCCCCGGAGATACGCAGTATTTT
abundance: NA
d_gene: TRBD2
j_gene: TRBJ2-3
v_gene: TRBV19

CDR3aa: CASRPLTGQDTAGELFF
CDR3nt: TGTGCCAGCAGACCTCTAACGGGACAGGATACCGCCGGGGAGCTGTTTTTT
abundance: NA
d_gene: TRBD1
j_gene: TRBJ2-2
v_gene: TRBV11-2

CDR3aa: CASSPYRGNQPQHF
CDR3nt: TGTGCCAGCTCACCATACAGGGGCAATCAGCCCCAGCATTTT
abundance: NA
d_gene: NA
j_gene: TRBJ1-5
v_gene: TRBV18

CDR3aa: CASRPQGGGTDTQYF
CDR3nt: TGTGCCAGTAGACCGCAGGGGGGAGGCACAGATACGCAGTATTTT
abundance: NA
d_gene: NA
j_gene: TRBJ2-3
v_gene: TRBV19

CDR3aa: CASSPGSYYEQYF
CDR3nt: TGTGCCAGCAGCCCCGGGAGTTACTACGAGCAGTACTTC
abundance: NA
d_gene: NA
j_gene: TRBJ2-7
v_gene: TRBV25-1

CDR3aa: CSVGQGAVTDTQYF
CDR3nt: TGCAGCGTGGGACAGGGGGCTGTCACAGATACGCAGTATTTT
abundance: NA
d_gene: TRBD1
j_gene: TRBJ2-3
v_gene: TRBV29-1

CDR3aa: CAWMRQITDTQYF
CDR3nt: TGTGCCTGGATGCGGCAGATCACAGATACGCAGTATTTT
abundance: NA
d_gene: NA
j_gene: TRBJ2-3
v_gene: TRBV30

CDR3aa: CASSAEDSFAYGYTF
CDR3nt: TGTGCCAGCAGCGCCGAAGACAGTTTTGCCTATGGCTACACCTTC
abundance: NA
d_gene: NA
j_gene: TRBJ1-2
v_gene: TRBV9

CDR3aa: CASSDLGGTGPNSPLHF
CDR3nt: TGTGCCAGCAGTGATCTTGGGGGGACAGGCCCTAATTCACCCCTCCACTTT
abundance: NA
d_gene: TRBD1
j_gene: TRBJ1-6
v_gene: TRBV2

CDR3aa: CSVEGERGGRSTEAFF
CDR3nt: TGCAGCGTTGAAGGAGAAAGGGGAGGAAGAAGCACTGAAGCTTTCTTT
abundance: few
d_gene: NA
j_gene: TRBJ1-1
v_gene: TRBV29-1

CDR3aa: CSATLAEAFF
CDR3nt: TGCAGTGCAACTCTTGCTGAAGCTTTCTTT
abundance: NA
d_gene: NA
j_gene: TRBJ1-1
v_gene: TRBV20-1

CDR3aa: CATSRRGNTEAFF
CDR3nt: TGTGCCACCAGCAGGAGAGGGAACACTGAAGCTTTCTTT
abundance: NA
d_gene: NA
j_gene: TRBJ1-1
v_gene: TRBV15

CDR3aa: CASRTYGAGNIQYF
CDR3nt: TGTGCCAGCAGGACCTACGGGGCGGGGAACATTCAGTACTTC
abundance: many
d_gene: NA
j_gene: TRBJ2-4
v_gene: TRBV5-8

CDR3aa: CASGLFYGYTF
CDR3nt: TGTGCCAGCGGCCTCTTCTATGGCTACACCTTC
abundance: NA
d_gene: NA
j_gene: TRBJ1-2
v_gene: TRBV6-5

CDR3aa: CASSNPSDRTDTQYF
CDR3nt: TGTGCCAGCAGCAACCCTAGCGACCGCACAGATACGCAGTATTTT
abundance: NA
d_gene: NA
j_gene: TRBJ2-3
v_gene: TRBV5-4

CDR3aa: CAGSEGLAAYEQYF
CDR3nt: TGTGCCGGCAGTGAAGGACTAGCGGCCTACGAGCAGTACTTC
abundance: NA
d_gene: TRBD2
j_gene: TRBJ2-7
v_gene: TRBV28

CDR3aa: CRAGAGGEAFF
CDR3nt: TGCAGGGCCGGGGCAGGGGGCGAAGCTTTCTTT
abundance: NA
d_gene: TRBD1
j_gene: TRBJ1-1
v_gene: TRBV20-1

CDR3aa: CAWSHGDSAYEQYF
CDR3nt: TGTGCCTGGAGCCACGGGGACAGCGCCTACGAGCAGTACTTC
abundance: NA
d_gene: TRBD1
j_gene: TRBJ2-7
v_gene: TRBV30

CDR3aa: CASTLVPGGNQPQHF
CDR3nt: TGTGCCAGCACCCTCGTCCCAGGAGGGAATCAGCCCCAGCATTTT
abundance: NA
d_gene: NA
j_gene: TRBJ1-5
v_gene: TRBV28

CDR3aa: CASSLRGTRNTEAFF
CDR3nt: TGTGCCAGCAGTTTAAGGGGGACACGGAATACTGAAGCTTTCTTT
abundance: NA
d_gene: NA
j_gene: TRBJ1-1
v_gene: TRBV28

CDR3aa: CASSQGTENSPLHF
CDR3nt: TGTGCCAGCAGCCAGGGGACAGAAAATTCACCCCTCCACTTT
abundance: NA
d_gene: TRBD1
j_gene: TRBJ1-6
v_gene: TRBV7-3

CDR3aa: CASSDPDSYGYTF
CDR3nt: TGTGCCAGCAGTGATCCGGACAGCTATGGCTACACCTTC
abundance: medium-sized
d_gene: NA
j_gene: TRBJ1-2
v_gene: TRBV6-1

CDR3aa: CASGLSSGGFYEQYF
CDR3nt: TGCGCCAGCGGACTCTCGAGCGGGGGGTTCTACGAGCAGTACTTC
abundance: NA
d_gene: TRBD2
j_gene: TRBJ2-7
v_gene: TRBV5-1

CDR3aa: CASSLGSAGAANNEQFF
CDR3nt: TGTGCCAGCAGCTTGGGGTCTGCGGGGGCCGCTAACAATGAGCAGTTCTTC
abundance: once
d_gene: NA
j_gene: TRBJ2-1
v_gene: TRBV5-6

CDR3aa: CASSISMELIHF
CDR3nt: TGTGCCAGCAGCATCTCGATGGAGCTCATCCACTTT
abundance: NA
d_gene: NA
j_gene: TRBJ1-6
v_gene: TRBV7-2

CDR3aa: CAWSRRAPSSNQPQHF
CDR3nt: TGTGCCTGGAGTAGGCGGGCGCCATCTAGCAATCAGCCCCAGCATTTT
abundance: few
d_gene: NA
j_gene: TRBJ1-5
v_gene: TRBV30

CDR3aa: CAISAGGKYNEQFF
CDR3nt: TGTGCCATCAGTGCAGGGGGGAAATACAATGAGCAGTTCTTC
abundance: NA
d_gene: NA
j_gene: TRBJ2-1
v_gene: TRBV10-3

CDR3aa: CATSRDRSNQPQHF
CDR3nt: TGTGCCACCAGCAGAGATCGTAGCAATCAGCCCCAGCATTTT
abundance: few
d_gene: NA
j_gene: TRBJ1-5
v_gene: TRBV15

CDR3aa: CASPGGAGRGDNEQFF
CDR3nt: TGTGCCAGCCCCGGCGGGGCAGGCAGGGGGGACAATGAGCAGTTCTTC
abundance: few
d_gene: NA
j_gene: TRBJ2-1
v_gene: TRBV28

CDR3aa: CASSLGPGMGNTIYF
CDR3nt: TGTGCCAGCAGCTTAGGCCCGGGGATGGGAAACACCATATATTTT
abundance: NA
d_gene: NA
j_gene: TRBJ1-3
v_gene: TRBV11-2

CDR3aa: CASSPTGVGYEQYF
CDR3nt: TGCGCCAGCAGCCCGACAGGGGTGGGTTACGAGCAGTACTTC
abundance: NA
d_gene: TRBD1
j_gene: TRBJ2-7
v_gene: TRBV5-1

CDR3aa: CASSSKLSGELSYNEQFF
CDR3nt: TGTGCCAGCAGCTCGAAACTTAGCGGGGAACTCTCCTACAATGAGCAGTTCTTC
abundance: NA
d_gene: TRBD2
j_gene: TRBJ2-1
v_gene: TRBV11-2

CDR3aa: CASSPDRDSGGYTF
CDR3nt: TGTGCCAGCAGCCCGGACAGGGACAGTGGGGGCTACACCTTC
abundance: NA
d_gene: TRBD1
j_gene: TRBJ1-2
v_gene: TRBV7-2

CDR3aa: CASRGRTGYNSPLHF
CDR3nt: TGTGCCAGTAGGGGTAGGACAGGATATAATTCACCCCTCCACTTT
abundance: NA
d_gene: TRBD1
j_gene: TRBJ1-6
v_gene: TRBV19

CDR3aa: CASRPGRYNSPLHF
CDR3nt: TGTGCCAGCAGACCCGGGAGGTATAATTCACCCCTCCACTTT
abundance: few
d_gene: NA
j_gene: TRBJ1-6
v_gene: TRBV6-5

CDR3aa: CASSPLGLARTDTQYF
CDR3nt: TGTGCCAGCTCACCACTTGGCCTTGCGAGGACAGATACGCAGTATTTT
abundance: NA
d_gene: NA
j_gene: TRBJ2-3
v_gene: TRBV18

CDR3aa: CASSLAEITEAFF
CDR3nt: TGTGCCAGCAGCTTAGCGGAGATCACTGAAGCTTTCTTT
abundance: NA
d_gene: NA
j_gene: TRBJ1-1
v_gene: TRBV7-9

CDR3aa: CARKAASATNEKLFF
CDR3nt: TGTGCCAGGAAGGCGGCATCAGCAACTAATGAAAAACTGTTTTTT
abundance: NA
d_gene: NA
j_gene: TRBJ1-4
v_gene: TRBV2

CDR3aa: CASSARTSWSTDTQYF
CDR3nt: TGTGCCAGCAGTGCTCGGACTAGCTGGAGCACAGATACGCAGTATTTT
abundance: NA
d_gene: TRBD2
j_gene: TRBJ2-3
v_gene: TRBV6-1

CDR3aa: CASRASGGETQYF
CDR3nt: TGTGCCAGCAGGGCTAGCGGAGGGGAGACCCAGTACTTC
abundance: NA
d_gene: TRBD2
j_gene: TRBJ2-5
v_gene: TRBV2

CDR3aa: CASRFTGNSEQYF
CDR3nt: TGCGCCAGCCGGTTTACAGGTAATAGCGAGCAGTACTTC
abundance: NA
d_gene: NA
j_gene: TRBJ2-7
v_gene: TRBV4-1

CDR3aa: CATSRGGGPYNEQFF
CDR3nt: TGTGCCACCAGCAGAGGTGGGGGCCCCTACAATGAGCAGTTCTTC
abundance: NA
d_gene: NA
j_gene: TRBJ2-1
v_gene: TRBV15

CDR3aa: CASSLVPGGTEAFF
CDR3nt: TGTGCCAGCAGCTTAGTACCGGGAGGCACTGAAGCTTTCTTT
abundance: NA
d_gene: NA
j_gene: TRBJ1-1
v_gene: TRBV11-2

CDR3aa: CASWEGLTYGYTF
CDR3nt: TGTGCCAGCTGGGAGGGGCTTACCTATGGCTACACCTTC
abundance: NA
d_gene: NA
j_gene: TRBJ1-2
v_gene: TRBV2

CDR3aa: CASSPNSGTDYGYTF
CDR3nt: TGTGCCAGCAGCCCCAATAGCGGAACCGACTATGGCTACACCTTC
abundance: NA
d_gene: NA
j_gene: TRBJ1-2
v_gene: TRBV9

CDR3aa: CASSEVEPGGHEQYF
CDR3nt: TGTGCCAGCAGTGAAGTGGAGCCGGGTGGCCACGAGCAGTACTTC
abundance: NA
d_gene: NA
j_gene: TRBJ2-7
v_gene: TRBV6-1

CDR3aa: CASSFGRGIDSPLHF
CDR3nt: TGTGCCAGCAGCTTTGGCAGGGGGATTGATTCACCCCTCCACTTT
abundance: NA
d_gene: TRBD1
j_gene: TRBJ1-6
v_gene: TRBV7-2

CDR3aa: CASSRGPDTQYF
CDR3nt: TGCGCCAGCAGCCGGGGGCCAGATACGCAGTATTTT
abundance: NA
d_gene: NA
j_gene: TRBJ2-3
v_gene: TRBV4-1

CDR3aa: CASSQGYEQYF
CDR3nt: TGTGCCAGTAGCCAGGGCTACGAGCAGTACTTC
abundance: NA
d_gene: NA
j_gene: TRBJ2-7
v_gene: TRBV19

CDR3aa: CASNRGGNTDTQYF
CDR3nt: TGTGCCAGCAACCGCGGGGGGAACACAGATACGCAGTATTTT
abundance: NA
d_gene: TRBD2
j_gene: TRBJ2-3
v_gene: TRBV6-6

CDR3aa: CSVVVDGDRGPGDTQYF
CDR3nt: TGCAGCGTTGTAGTTGATGGGGACAGGGGTCCTGGAGATACGCAGTATTTT
abundance: NA
d_gene: TRBD1
j_gene: TRBJ2-3
v_gene: TRBV29-1

CDR3aa: CASSILTGTTNTGELFF
CDR3nt: TGTGCCAGCAGCATACTTACCGGGACAACGAACACCGGGGAGCTGTTTTTT
abundance: once
d_gene: NA
j_gene: TRBJ2-2
v_gene: TRBV7-8